This T cell receptor (beta chain) was documented in a study of CD8+ T cells in alopecia areata. Broader study findings: Sequencing of scalp samples also captures resident alphabeta T cells of normal skin. TCR sharing was clearer in mice than between patients, perhaps partly owing to patient HLA diversity. Lesional scalp displayed greater clonality than normal scalp, most notably in alopecia totalis/universalis.

Remarks on this clone: The antigen is undetermined. Gene names and germline match the mouse.

RNA was isolated and reverse transcribed to cDNA, the sequencing template. The data were produced by immunoSEQ multiplex PCR, yet TCRdb's version contains in-frame clones alone and is incomplete. The specimen has about 270,000 clones, none found just once. Cutaneous lymph node cells were pooled, and they were sorted using CD4, CD8alpha, NKG2D, NKG2ACE and other markers. The sequence came from a C3H/HeJ mouse with alopecia areata. MHC haplotype here: H2-k. Sequenced sample: CD4+ T cells sorted from a lymph node.

The CDR3 loop reads CASSPGSSYNSPLYF. The sequenced part of the CDR3 DNA is TGTGCCAGCAGTCCAGGGAGTTCCTATAATTCGCCC. V usage is TRBV19 and J usage is TRBJ1-6, with D tentatively TRBD1 (5 bases). The DNA ends 3 residues before the CDR3 does, and the rest of the CDR3 is filled in from the germline J gene. TRBJ1-6 is an ORF, and what it does is uncertain. The CDR3 is made up of 15 amino acids. V lost 4 bases to trimming and J lost 0 bases, with 8 bases between them. CDR1 and CDR2 from the germline V gene are FNHDT and SITEND (reference sequence).